This T cell receptor beta chain comes out of a study of blood T cell repertoires in COVID-19 (dated by TCRdb to 2020 to 2022). Background for the entire study: The collaborator samples originated in the United States, Italy and Spain and spanned the acute and convalescent phases of COVID-19. The samples were drawn from two sources: the first 160 participants of the ongoing ImmuneRACE study, and 1,200 or so subjects contributed by 6 global collaborators. The material from the prospective study consisted of cDNA or gDNA derived from T cells, B-cell-depleted T cells, or PBMCs. The dataset comprised deeply sampled blood TCRbeta repertoires from subjects exposed to, actively infected with, or recovered from COVID-19. HLA class I and class II types, where available, came from metadata supplied by the sample provider rather than from assay-based typing. The repertoires were released in a freely available public database intended as a resource for research on the immune response to SARS-CoV-2. The sample metadata nearly always contained a de-identified subject ID, COVID-19 status, age in years and sex.

TCRbeta CDR3 regions were amplified from genomic DNA using the immunoSEQ Assay, a bias-controlled multiplex PCR. As for the authors' bioinformatics: Nucleated cell counts per sample were estimated from amplification of reference gene primers within the assay. To quantify the absolute abundance of each unique TCRbeta CDR3 rearrangement, sequence reads were collapsed and filtered. Productive Simpson clonality was computed per sample as the square root of Simpson's diversity index over productive rearrangements. Not all clones reach the TCRdb copy of this immuneACCESS table, which keeps in-frame sequences only. Checked studies attribute under half of the gap to unresolved V genes and leave the rest unexplained. The V and J calls and clone size come from that table; D and trimming were worked out from the DNA. The sample contains tens of thousands of clones, around 87% of them found a single time. Jointly, the top ten make up roughly 5.4% of the sample.

Whole blood was collected in K2EDTA tubes by collaborating institutions according to the institutions' own protocols. For TCRbeta analysis, collaborators shipped samples as frozen whole blood, isolated PBMCs, or DNA extracted from either of those sample types. In its sample, this clone was seen once. Its antigen is unknown. No base-level quality is on record; no much larger clone is a single base apart. Overall results and qualifications from the work: The quantity of clinical and demographic metadata differed by source and by participant and was supplied without curation.

At the junction V is shortened by 4 bases and J by 8 bases, with 3 bases in between. The CDR3 sequence holds 11 residues, the cysteine and phenylalanine included. Just CDR3 DNA is preserved here, 33 bases in frame from base 1. Sequences SGHAT (CDR1) and FQNNGV (CDR2) are obtained from the germline V gene. The sequence was obtained from a man between 60 and 75 years old with active COVID-19. This chain joins TRBV11-2 to TRBJ1-6; the D gene cannot be named for sure. Sequences were obtained from peripheral blood. At the DNA level, the sequence is TGTGCCAGCAGCTCCGATTCACCCCTCCACTTT. It specifies CASSSDSPLHF.